The clone carrying this T cell receptor (beta chain) was seen once. The antigen is not known. Using immunoSEQ multiplex PCR, the repertoire was profiled, and TCRdb retains in-frame clones only, with some absent. In the table there are over 15,000 clones, roughly 90% of which are singletons. This specimen belongs to a study of PD-1 blockade in classical Hodgkin lymphoma. Notes on the study in general: Repertoire differences lack defined causes, possibly disease activity or prior therapy.

The time point: newly diagnosed, previously untreated cHL patient sample. V shed 1 base and J shed 6 bases, with 10 bases lying between them. Germline V gene lookup returns CDR1 MNHEY and CDR2 SVGAGI. The CDR3 consists of 13 residues. This chain uses TRBV6-5 with TRBJ2-7; D may match TRBD1 or TRBD2 (5 bases each). The sequenced material came from peripheral blood mononuclear cells (PBMCs). The clonotype comes from a human donor with classical Hodgkin lymphoma. The CDR3 coding sequence is TGTGCCAGCAGTTACTTTCCAGGGAGCGAGCAGTACTTC. Amino acid sequence: CASSYFPGSEQYF.